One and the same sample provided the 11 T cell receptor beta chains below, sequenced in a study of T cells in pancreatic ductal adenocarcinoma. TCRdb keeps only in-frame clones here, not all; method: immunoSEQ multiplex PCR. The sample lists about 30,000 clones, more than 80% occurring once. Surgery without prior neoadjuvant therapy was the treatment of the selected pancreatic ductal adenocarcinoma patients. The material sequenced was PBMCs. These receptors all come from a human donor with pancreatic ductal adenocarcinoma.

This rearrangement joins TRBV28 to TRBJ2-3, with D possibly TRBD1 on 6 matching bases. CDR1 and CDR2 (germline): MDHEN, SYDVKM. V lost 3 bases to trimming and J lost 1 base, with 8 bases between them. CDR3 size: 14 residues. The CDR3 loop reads CASSFNRGTDTQYF. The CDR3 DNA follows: TGTGCCAGCAGTTTTAACAGGGGCACAGATACGCAGTATTTT.

The CDR3 DNA reads TGTGCCAGCAGTAAAGGGACCACCGGGGAGCTGTTTTTT. It codes for CASSKGTTGELFF. The rearrangement joins TRBV14 to TRBJ2-2; either TRBD1 or TRBD2 may fit D (5 bases each). The V gene lost 6 bases and the J gene lost 4 bases, with 9 bases spanning the gap. Germline V lookup: CDR1 SGHDN, CDR2 FVKESK. The length of the CDR3 is 13 residues. Looking up the rest from reference TRBV14 and TRBJ2-2 gives the full variable domain: EAGVTQFPSHSVIEKGQTVTLRCDPISGHDNLYWYRRVMGKEIKFLLHFVKESKQDESGMPNNRFLAERTGGTYSTLKVQPAELEDSGVYFCASSKGTTGELFFGEGSRLTVL.

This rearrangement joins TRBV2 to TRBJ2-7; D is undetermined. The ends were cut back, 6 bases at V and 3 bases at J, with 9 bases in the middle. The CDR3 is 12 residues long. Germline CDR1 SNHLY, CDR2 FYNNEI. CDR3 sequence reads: CASRQQIYEQYF. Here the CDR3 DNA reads TGTGCCAGCAGACAGCAGATCTACGAGCAGTACTTC. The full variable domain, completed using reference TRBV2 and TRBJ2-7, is EPEVTQTPSHQVTQMGQEVILRCVPISNHLYFYWYRQILGQKVEFLVSFYNNEISEKSEIFDDQFSVERPDGSNFTLKIRSTKLEDSAMYFCASRQQIYEQYFGPGTRLTVT.

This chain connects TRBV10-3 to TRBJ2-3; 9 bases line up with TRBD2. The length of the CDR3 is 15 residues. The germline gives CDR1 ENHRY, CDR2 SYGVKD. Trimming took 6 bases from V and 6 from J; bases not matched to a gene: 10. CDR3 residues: CAISPGLAGTDTQYF. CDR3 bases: TGTGCCATCAGCCCCGGGCTAGCGGGAACTGATACGCAGTATTTT.

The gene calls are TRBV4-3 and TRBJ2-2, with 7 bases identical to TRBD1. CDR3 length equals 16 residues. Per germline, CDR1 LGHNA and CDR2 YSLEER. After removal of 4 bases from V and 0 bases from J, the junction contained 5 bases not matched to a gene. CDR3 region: CASSLPTGANTGELFF. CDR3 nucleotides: TGCGCCAGCAGCCTTCCCACAGGGGCGAACACCGGGGAGCTGTTTTTT.

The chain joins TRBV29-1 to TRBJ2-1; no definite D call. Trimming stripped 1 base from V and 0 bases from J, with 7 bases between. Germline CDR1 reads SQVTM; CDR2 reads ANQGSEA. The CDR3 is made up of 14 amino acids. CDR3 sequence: CSVEGKSSYNEQFF. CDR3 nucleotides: TGCAGCGTTGAAGGCAAGAGCTCCTACAATGAGCAGTTCTTC.

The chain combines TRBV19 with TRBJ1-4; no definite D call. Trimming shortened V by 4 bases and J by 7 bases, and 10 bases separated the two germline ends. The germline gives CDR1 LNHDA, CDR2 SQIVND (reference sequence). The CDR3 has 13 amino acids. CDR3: CASSTTTSEKLFF. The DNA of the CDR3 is TGTGCCAGTAGTACCACGACATCTGAAAAACTGTTTTTT.

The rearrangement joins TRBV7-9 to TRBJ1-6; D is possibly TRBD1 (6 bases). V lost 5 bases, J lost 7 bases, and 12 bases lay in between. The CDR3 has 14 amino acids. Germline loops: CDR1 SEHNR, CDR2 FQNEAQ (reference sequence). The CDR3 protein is CASSTTGNNSPLHF. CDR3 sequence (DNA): TGTGCCAGCAGCACCACAGGGAACAATTCACCCCTCCACTTT.

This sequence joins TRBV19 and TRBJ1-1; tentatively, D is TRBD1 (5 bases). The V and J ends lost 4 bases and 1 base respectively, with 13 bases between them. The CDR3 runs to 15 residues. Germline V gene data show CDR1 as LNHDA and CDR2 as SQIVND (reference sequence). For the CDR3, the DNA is TGTGCCAGTAGTACGTCCGGACACCCGAACACTGAAGCTTTCTTT. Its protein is CASSTSGHPNTEAFF.

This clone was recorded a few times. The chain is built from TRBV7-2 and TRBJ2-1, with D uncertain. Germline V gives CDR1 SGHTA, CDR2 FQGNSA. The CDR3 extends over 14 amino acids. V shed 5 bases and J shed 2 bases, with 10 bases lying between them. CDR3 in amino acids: CASSRSPAYNEQFF. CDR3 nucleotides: TGTGCCAGCAGCCGTAGTCCGGCCTACAATGAGCAGTTCTTC.

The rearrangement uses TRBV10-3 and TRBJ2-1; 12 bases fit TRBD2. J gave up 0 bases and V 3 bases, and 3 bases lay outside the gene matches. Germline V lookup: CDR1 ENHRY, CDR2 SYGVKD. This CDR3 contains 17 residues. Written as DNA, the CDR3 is TGTGCCATCAGTGATTCTAGCGGGAGGGCCTCCTACAATGAGCAGTTCTTC. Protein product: CAISDSSGRASYNEQFF.